This T cell receptor beta chain was recovered during a study of blood T cell repertoires in COVID-19. The method was immunoSEQ multiplex PCR; TCRdb's version includes in-frame clones alone and lacks a portion of them. The table has under 200,000 clones, around 83% seen once. The length of the CDR3 is 16 residues. V was clipped by 0 bases and J by 4 bases, with 13 bases between them. Germline V gene data show CDR1 as KGHSH and CDR2 as LQKENI. The sequencing sample was made of peripheral blood. This clonotype originated in a woman at least 80 years old with acute or convalescent COVID-19. V and J are TRBV18 and TRBJ2-1, with D perhaps TRBD1 (7 bases). CDR3 DNA sequence: TGTGCCAGCTCACCACCGCTCAGGGGGGCATACAATGAGCAGTTCTTC. It encodes CASSPPLRGAYNEQFF. Filled out from reference TRBV18 and TRBJ2-1, the complete variable domain reads NAGVMQNPRHLVRRRGQEARLRCSPMKGHSHVYWYRQLPEEGLKFMVYLQKENIIDESGMPKERFSAEFPKEGPSILRIQQVVRGDSAAYFCASSPPLRGAYNEQFFGPGTRLTVL.